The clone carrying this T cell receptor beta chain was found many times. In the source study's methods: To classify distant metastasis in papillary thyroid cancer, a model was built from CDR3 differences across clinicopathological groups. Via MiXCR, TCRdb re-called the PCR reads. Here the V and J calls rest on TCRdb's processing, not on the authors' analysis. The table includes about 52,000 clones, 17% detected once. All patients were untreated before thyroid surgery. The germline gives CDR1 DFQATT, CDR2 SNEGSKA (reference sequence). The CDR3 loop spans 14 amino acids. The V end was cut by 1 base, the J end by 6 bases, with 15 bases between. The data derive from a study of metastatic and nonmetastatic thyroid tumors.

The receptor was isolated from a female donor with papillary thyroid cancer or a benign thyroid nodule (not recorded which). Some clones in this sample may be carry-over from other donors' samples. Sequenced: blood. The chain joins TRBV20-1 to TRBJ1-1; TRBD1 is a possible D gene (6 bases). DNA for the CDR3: TGCAGTGCTAGAGGGCAGGGGCGGGGACCTGAAGCTTTCTTT. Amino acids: CSARGQGRGPEAFF.